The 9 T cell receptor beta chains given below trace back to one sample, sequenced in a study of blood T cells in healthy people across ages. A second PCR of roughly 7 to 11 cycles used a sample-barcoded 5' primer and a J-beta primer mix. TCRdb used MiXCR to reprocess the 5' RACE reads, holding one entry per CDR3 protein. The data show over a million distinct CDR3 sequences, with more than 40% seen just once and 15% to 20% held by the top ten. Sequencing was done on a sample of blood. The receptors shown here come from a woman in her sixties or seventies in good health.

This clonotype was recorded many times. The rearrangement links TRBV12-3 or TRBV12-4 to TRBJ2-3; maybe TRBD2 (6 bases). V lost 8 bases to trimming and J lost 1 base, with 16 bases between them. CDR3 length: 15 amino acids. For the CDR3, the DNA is TGTGCCAGCCGCGGTCGGGGAGGAGGCACAGATACGCAGTATTTT. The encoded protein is CASRGRGGGTDTQYF.

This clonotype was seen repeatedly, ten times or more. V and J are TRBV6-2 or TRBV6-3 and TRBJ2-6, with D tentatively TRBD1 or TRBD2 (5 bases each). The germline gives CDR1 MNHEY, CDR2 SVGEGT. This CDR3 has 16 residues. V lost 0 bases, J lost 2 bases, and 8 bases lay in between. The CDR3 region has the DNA TGTGCCAGCAGTTACTCACGAGGGGCTGGGGCCAACGTCCTGACTTTC. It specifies CASSYSRGAGANVLTF.

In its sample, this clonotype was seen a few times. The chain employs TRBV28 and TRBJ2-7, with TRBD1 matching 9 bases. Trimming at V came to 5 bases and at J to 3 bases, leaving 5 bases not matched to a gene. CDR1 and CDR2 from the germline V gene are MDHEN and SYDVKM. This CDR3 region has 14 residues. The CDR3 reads CASSNRGRLYEQYF. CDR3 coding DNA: TGTGCCAGCAGTAACAGGGGGCGCCTCTACGAGCAGTACTTC.

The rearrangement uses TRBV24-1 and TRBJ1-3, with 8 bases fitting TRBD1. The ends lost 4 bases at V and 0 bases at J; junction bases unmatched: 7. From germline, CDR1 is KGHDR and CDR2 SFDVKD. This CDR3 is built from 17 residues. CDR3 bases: TGTGCCACCAGTGACCGGACAGGGATCCGCTCTGGAAACACCATATATTTT. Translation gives CATSDRTGIRSGNTIYF.

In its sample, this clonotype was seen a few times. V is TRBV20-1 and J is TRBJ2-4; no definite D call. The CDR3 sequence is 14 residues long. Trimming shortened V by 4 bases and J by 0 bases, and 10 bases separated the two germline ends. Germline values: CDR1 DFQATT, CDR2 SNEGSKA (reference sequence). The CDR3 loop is CSATSSLAKNIQYF. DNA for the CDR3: TGCAGTGCTACTAGTTCTCTAGCCAAAAACATTCAGTACTTC.

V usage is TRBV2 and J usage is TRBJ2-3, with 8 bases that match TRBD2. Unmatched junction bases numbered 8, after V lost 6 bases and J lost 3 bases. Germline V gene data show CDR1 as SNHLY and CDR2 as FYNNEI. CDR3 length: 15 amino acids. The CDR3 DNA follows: TGTGCCAGCAGCTGCGGGGGGACTTTGACAGATACGCAGTATTTT. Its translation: CASSCGGTLTDTQYF.

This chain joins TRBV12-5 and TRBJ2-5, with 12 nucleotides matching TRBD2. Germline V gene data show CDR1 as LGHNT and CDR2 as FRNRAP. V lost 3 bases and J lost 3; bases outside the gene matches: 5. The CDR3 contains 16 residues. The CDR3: CASGFVLAGGEETQYF. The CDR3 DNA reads TGTGCTAGTGGTTTTGTACTAGCGGGAGGCGAAGAGACCCAGTACTTC.

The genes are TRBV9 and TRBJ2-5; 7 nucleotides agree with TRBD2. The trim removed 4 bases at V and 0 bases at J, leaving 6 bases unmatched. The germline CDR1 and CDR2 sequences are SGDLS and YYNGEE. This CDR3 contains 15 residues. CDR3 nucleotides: TGTGCCAGCAGCAGGGCCGGGGGGTACCAAGAGACCCAGTACTTC. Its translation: CASSRAGGYQETQYF.

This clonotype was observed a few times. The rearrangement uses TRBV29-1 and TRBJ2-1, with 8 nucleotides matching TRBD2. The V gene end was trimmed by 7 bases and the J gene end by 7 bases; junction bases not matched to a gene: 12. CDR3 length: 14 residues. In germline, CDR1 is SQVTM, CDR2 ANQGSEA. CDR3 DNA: TGCAGCGCCCGGGGACTAGAATGGAAGAATGAGCAGTTCTTC. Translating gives CSARGLEWKNEQFF.